This T cell receptor beta chain appears in the sequencing data of a study of cytotoxic CD8 clonotypes in ibrutinib-treated CLL. Overall study: For this cohort, patients were roughly 10 relapsed/refractory and approximately 14 treatment-naive, while 17 were IGHV unmutated. Response samples were taken after a median approximately 13 months of treatment, range 6 to 36. Study-level findings and limits: Increased clonality at ibrutinib response gave way to a return toward baseline at progression. Sample timing was unmatched between remission and later-progressing patients; lymph nodes unstudied.

Data came from immunoSEQ multiplex PCR; TCRdb stores just in-frame clones and leaves some out. The sample lists roughly 20,000 clones, over 70% occurring once. Worth noting for this clone: Its antigen is currently unknown.

The sequenced sample was PBMCs, obtained before ibrutinib treatment. This receptor was identified in a human donor with chronic lymphocytic leukemia.

Here the CDR3 DNA reads TGTGCCAGCAGCCAACTAACAAGCGGGAGGAAACAAGAGACCCAGTACTTC. This sequence encodes CASSQLTSGRKQETQYF. The genes are TRBV4-2 and TRBJ2-5; TRBD2 agrees at 9 bases. J gave up 2 bases and V 2 bases, and 9 bases lay outside the gene matches. This CDR3 is 17 amino acids long. CDR1 is LGHNA, CDR2 YNFKEQ, per germline.